The 9 T cell receptor beta chains below all came from one sample that was sequenced in a study of OX40 agonist ivuxolimab in advanced cancers. The table came from immunoSEQ multiplex PCR; TCRdb's copy has only in-frame clones and leaves some out. The sample includes around 80,000 clones, roughly 87% seen only once; the top ten take 0.32%. The source material was CD4+ or CD8+ T cells sorted from blood, sampled in a trial of the OX40 agonist ivuxolimab. The source of these receptors is an adult with an advanced solid tumor such as melanoma, head and neck, liver or kidney cancer.

This clone is a singleton in its sample. The genes are TRBV7-2 and TRBJ2-3; unclear D gene. The ends were cut back, 3 bases at V and 5 bases at J, with 3 bases in the middle. The germline V gene has CDR1 SGHTA and CDR2 FQGNSA. The CDR3 totals 11 residues. The CDR3 DNA is TGTGCCAGCAGCTTCGTAGATACGCAGTATTTT. Protein: CASSFVDTQYF.

This clone was observed once. The genes are TRBV5-1 and TRBJ2-1; D perhaps matches TRBD2 (5 bases). Trimming took 0 bases from V and 0 from J, leaving 7 bases between them. The CDR3 length is 15 residues. CDR1 is SGHRS, CDR2 YFSETQ, per germline. CDR3 in DNA: TGCGCCAGCAGCTTGGTTGCGGGCTCCTACAATGAGCAGTTCTTC. It encodes CASSLVAGSYNEQFF.

The chain carries TRBV9 and TRBJ1-5, with TRBD1 as a possible D gene (5 bases). The V end was cut by 1 base, the J end by 6 bases, with 14 bases between. The CDR3 is 15 residues long. Germline V gene lookup returns CDR1 SGDLS and CDR2 YYNGEE. The CDR3 sequence is CASSVKSGESQPQHF. Written as DNA, the CDR3 is TGTGCCAGCAGCGTAAAGTCGGGGGAGTCTCAGCCCCAGCATTTT. The whole variable domain, filled in from reference TRBV9 and TRBJ1-5, reads DSGVTQTPKHLITATGQRVTLRCSPRSGDLSVYWYQQSLDQGLQFLIQYYNGEERAKGNILERFSAQQFPDLHSELNLSSLELGDSALYFCASSVKSGESQPQHFGDGTRLSIL.

The genes are TRBV2 and TRBJ2-7, with 7 bases fitting TRBD2. CDR3 length: 16 residues. V dropped 3 bases and J dropped 6; count of bases not matched to a gene: 14. Per the germline V gene, CDR1 is SNHLY and CDR2 is FYNNEI. CDR3 in amino acids: CASSDLLGLSTVEQYV. In nucleotides, the CDR3 is TGTGCCAGCAGTGACTTATTGGGACTATCGACGGTCGAGCAGTACGTC.

This rearrangement joins TRBV6-6 to TRBJ2-1, with 10 bases lining up with TRBD2. V was pared by 7 bases and J by 7 bases, with 13 bases of the junction left unmatched. This CDR3 has 16 residues. The V gene's germline CDR1 is MNHNY and CDR2 SVGAGI (reference sequence). The CDR3 region is CASTPSGSGGVNEQFF. In DNA, the CDR3 is TGTGCCAGCACTCCATCAGGGAGCGGGGGGGTAAATGAGCAGTTCTTC.

This rearrangement joins TRBV19 to TRBJ1-6; 7 nucleotides align to TRBD1. The germline gives CDR1 LNHDA, CDR2 SQIVND (reference sequence). The CDR3 runs 18 residues. V dropped 6 bases and J dropped 10; count of bases not matched to a gene: 21. CDR3 residues: CASSHDPTRDSLGSPLHF. The CDR3 nucleotides are TGTGCCAGTAGCCACGATCCCACCCGGGACAGCTTAGGATCACCCCTCCACTTT. The full variable domain, with the rest looked up from reference TRBV19 and TRBJ1-6, is DGGITQSPKYLFRKEGQNVTLSCEQNLNHDAMYWYRQDPGQGLRLIYYSQIVNDFQKGDIAEGYSVSREKKESFPLTVTSAQKNPTAFYLCASSHDPTRDSLGSPLHFGNGTRLTVT.

The CDR3, as DNA: TGTGCCAGCTCACCACGCCTGGACAGGGGCAAGGATTTCTTT. Amino acids: CASSPRLDRGKDFF. This sequence joins TRBV18 and TRBJ1-1; 9 bases agree with TRBD1. There are 14 residues in the CDR3. Trimming removed 1 base from V and 13 bases from J; junction bases left unmatched: 10. From germline, CDR1 is KGHSH and CDR2 LQKENI.

The rearrangement links TRBV7-2 to TRBJ1-5; D unclear. The length of the CDR3 is 15 residues. Germline lookup yields CDR1 SGHTA and CDR2 FQGNSA. Trimming took off 6 bases at V and 4 bases at J, with 16 bases between the two ends. CDR3 region: CASSFGQVRNQPQHF. In DNA form, the CDR3 reads TGTGCCAGCAGTTTCGGGCAGGTGCGGAATCAGCCCCAGCATTTT. Full variable domain (remainder filled in from reference TRBV7-2 and TRBJ1-5): GAGVSQSPSNKVTEKGKDVELRCDPISGHTALYWYRQSLGQGLEFLIYFQGNSAPDKSGLPSDRFSAERTGGSVSTLTIQRTQQEDSAVYLCASSFGQVRNQPQHFGDGTRLSIL.

The CDR3: CASSWRDGTYEQYF. Here the CDR3 DNA reads TGTGCCAGCAGCTGGAGGGACGGGACCTACGAGCAGTACTTC. The chain employs TRBV5-6 and TRBJ2-7; D possibly corresponds to TRBD2 (6 bases). V was shortened by 3 bases and J by 2 bases, with 12 bases between the two germline ends. The germline V gene encodes CDR1 SGHDT and CDR2 YYEEEE. The CDR3 sequence is 14 residues long.